The source of this T cell receptor (beta chain) is a study of CD8+ T cells in alopecia areata (dated by TCRdb to the late 2010s). Concerning the study at large: The treated patients took part in an open-label pilot trial in which moderate-to-severe alopecia areata was treated with oral tofacitinib at 5 to 10 mg twice daily. For the treated patients, the SALT score, which quantifies what percentage of scalp surface area is affected, served as the measure of disease severity. immunoSEQ multiplex PCR using 35 Vbeta forward primers and 13 Jbeta reverse primers was used to amplify TCRbeta CDR3 regions. RNA came from the PAXgene miRNA kit for fixed scalp, the miRNeasy kit for PBMCs, and the RNeasy kit for mouse skin. Human TCRbeta sequencing covered scalp tissue and sorted CD4+ and CD8+ peripheral blood T cells from patchy and totalis/universalis alopecia areata patients and healthy controls. Tofacitinib-treated patients had biopsies at baseline and at 4 and 24 weeks of treatment, with a later scalp biopsy in several patients. The study used high-throughput TCRbeta sequencing to examine T cell clonal expansion in alopecia areata, in both the C3H/HeJ mouse model and human patients. Patients stayed on tofacitinib for 6 to 18 months and then had 6 months of follow-up off drug so that delayed response and recurrence could be assessed. Scalp clonality was compared across normal scalp (n=4), patchy alopecia areata scalp (n=8), and alopecia totalis/universalis scalp (n=8). Broader findings and caveats from the paper: The treated cohort was small, with a single nonresponder, so links between baseline CD8+ expansion and response need larger studies. During tofacitinib treatment, many expanded lesional clones stuck around in both scalp and blood, and this persistence may partly explain why relapse happens after treatment is stopped. Lesional scalp, especially in alopecia totalis/universalis, showed higher clonality and more expanded CD8+ clones than normal scalp, suggesting antigenic drive. Unlike mouse skin, which is dominated by gammadelta T cells, normal human skin has resident alphabeta T cells that are also sequenced, and this complicates analysis of the scalp TCR repertoire. Compared with mice, TCR sequences shared between patients were less clear, possibly partly because of HLA diversity across the patient population. Scalp clonality and the number of expanded CD8+ clones among the top 100 scalp clones were significantly decreased by tofacitinib.

The germline V gene gives CDR1 as SGHNT and CDR2 as YENEEA. Including the terminal cysteine and phenylalanine, the CDR3 comprises 14 residues. Only the CDR3 DNA stays, 42 bases, in frame from base 1. The junction carries 7 bases between V and J, which are trimmed by 5 bases and 0 bases respectively. The receptor library was made with the immunoSEQ multiplex PCR assay. For TCR sequencing, RNA was extracted from every sample and reverse transcribed into cDNA to serve as template. First-strand cDNA was synthesized with SuperScript III using a 2:1 mix of oligo-dT and random hexamers. A synthetic immune receptor repertoire was used to measure amplification bias, and any remaining bias was corrected computationally. As for the authors' bioinformatics: Raw reads were preprocessed for error removal, and CDR3 was defined according to IMGT conventions as running from the conserved cysteine to phenylalanine. Clonality was computed as 1 minus the Shannon entropy, with the entropy normalized by log2 of the number of productive unique TCRs. CD4 or CD8 identity of scalp clones was inferred by cross-referencing scalp TCRbeta sequences with sorted blood CD4 and CD8 repertoires. TCRdb stores this immuneACCESS table with in-frame sequences only. Part of the clones is absent; in the studies checked, under half of the shortfall reflects unresolved V genes, and no reason is known for the rest. V and J calls and clone size follow that table, whereas D and trimming were derived from the DNA. The sample table contains roughly 200,000 clones; only one count was recorded for 53% of them. In total, the top ten clones hold roughly 10% of the sample.

This clone showed up just a few times. What this receptor recognizes is not known. Nothing much larger sits one base from this clone, and base qualities are not available. The label giving this sample's time point can be read as: 24 weeks on oral tofacitinib. The treatment or condition label, read with the paper, signifies: oral pan-JAK inhibitor, 5-10 mg twice daily. Peripheral blood and lesional scalp punch biopsies were obtained from patients with alopecia areata. PBMCs were separated by density centrifugation and stained for CD3, CD4 and CD8, after which CD4+ and CD8+ T cells were sorted on a FACSAria.

The starting material was CD8+ T cells sorted from blood, obtained at week 24, from a patient treated with tofacitinib. This TCR was sampled from a human donor with alopecia areata. This chain joins TRBV11-3 to TRBJ1-4, with the D gene call left open. The CDR3 amino acid sequence is: CASSPEATNEKLFF. In nucleotides, the sequence is TGTGCCAGCAGCCCAGAAGCAACTAATGAAAAACTGTTTTTT.